A single sample gave rise to the 22 T cell receptor beta chains below, sequenced in a study of cytomegalovirus exposure and HLA in healthy donors. The PCR made use of 60 Vbeta and 13 Jbeta primers. Sequencing was performed with immunoSEQ multiplex PCR; in TCRdb, only in-frame clones are kept and a portion is missing. The sample features approximately 120,000 clones, with 2.5% to 3% in its top ten. The sequenced material came from PBMCs. The receptors were gathered from a man aged 25 to 40 in good health and CMV-seronegative.

The chain has TRBV4-1 and TRBJ1-5; 7 nucleotides agree with TRBD1. The germline gives CDR1 MGHRA, CDR2 YSYEKL. CDR3 length: 18 amino acids. With V trimmed by 2 bases and J by 0 bases, 10 bases remained unmatched. In DNA, the CDR3 is TGCGCCAGCAGCCAACACCCGACAGGGAGCGATAGCAATCAGCCCCAGCATTTT. Its translation is CASSQHPTGSDSNQPQHF.

The chain links TRBV28 to TRBJ2-7; TRBD1 matches 8 bases. CDR3 size: 14 residues. V lost 6 bases and J lost 3; bases outside the gene matches: 7. CDR1 and CDR2 (germline): MDHEN, SYDVKM. CDR3 coding DNA: TGTGCCAGCAGCCAACGGGACAGGAGCTACGAGCAGTACTTC. It is translated as CASSQRDRSYEQYF.

The chain joins TRBV6-6 to TRBJ1-1, with 10 positions matching TRBD1. In germline, CDR1 is MNHNY, CDR2 SVGAGI (reference sequence). With 4 bases clipped from V and 5 bases from J, the junction kept 7 bases outside the gene matches. CDR3 length: 15 residues. The DNA for the CDR3 is TGTGCCAGCAGTTCGACAGGGGGCAAGGAAACTGAAGCTTTCTTT. Its protein product is CASSSTGGKETEAFF.

The V call is TRBV10-3, the J call TRBJ1-2; D is ambiguous. The V end lost 4 bases, the J end lost 3 bases, and 9 bases lay between the germline ends. Looked up from germline, CDR1 is ENHRY and CDR2 is SYGVKD. The CDR3 has 13 residues. The chain's CDR3 is CAISAQQDYGYTF. The DNA for the CDR3 is TGTGCCATCAGTGCACAGCAGGACTATGGCTACACCTTC.

The chain recombines TRBV9 with TRBJ2-7; TRBD1 is a possible D gene (5 bases). CDR1 and CDR2 (germline): SGDLS, YYNGEE. V lost 0 bases and J lost 7, with 11 bases in between. The CDR3 extends over 13 amino acids. The CDR3 DNA reads as TGTGCCAGCAGCGTAGGTGCAGGGCGGGAGCAGTACTTC. It specifies CASSVGAGREQYF.

The J gene is TRBJ1-2, the V gene TRBV5-6, with TRBD1 matching 10 bases. The CDR3 extends over 15 amino acids. V shed 0 bases and J 4 bases; nucleotides not matched to a gene: 3. Germline V gene sequence: CDR1 SGHDT, CDR2 YYEEEE. The CDR3 DNA sequence: TGTGCCAGCAGCTTGGCGGGACAGGGGATCTATGGCTACACCTTC. Residues: CASSLAGQGIYGYTF.

The V gene is TRBV19, the J gene TRBJ2-5; 7 bases are a match to TRBD1. CDR1 LNHDA and CDR2 SQIVND come from the germline V gene (reference sequence). CDR3 length: 15 residues. The junction had 16 bases not matched to a gene; V was cut back by 10 bases and J by 5 bases. The CDR3 here is CAITFRGQLMETQYF. In nucleotides, the CDR3 is TGTGCCATCACATTCCGGGGACAGTTGATGGAGACCCAGTACTTC.

The V call is TRBV19, the J call TRBJ2-1; 10 bases line up with TRBD2. This CDR3 comprises 16 residues. V shed 8 bases, J shed 0 bases, and the junction held 7 bases outside the gene matches. CDR1 is LNHDA, CDR2 SQIVND, per germline (reference sequence). CDR3 sequence (DNA): TGTGCCAGTGCTACTAGCGGGACGAGCTCCTACAATGAGCAGTTCTTC. Translated, it gives CASATSGTSSYNEQFF.

The chain joins TRBV4-1 to TRBJ2-2, with D perhaps matching TRBD2 (6 bases). CDR1 and CDR2 (germline): MGHRA, YSYEKL. The length of the CDR3 is 14 residues. V shed 3 bases and J shed 1 base, with 6 bases lying between them. The CDR3 is CASSHGRNTGELFF. DNA of the CDR3: TGCGCCAGCAGCCACGGGAGGAACACCGGGGAGCTGTTTTTT.

The rearrangement joins TRBV28 to TRBJ2-3; D perhaps matches TRBD2 (5 bases). This CDR3 comprises 14 residues. The V gene's germline CDR1 is MDHEN and CDR2 SYDVKM. V gave up 11 bases and J gave up 4 bases, with 19 bases separating them. CDR3 bases: TGTGCCTCGAGGGCCTTGATGAGACCAGATACGCAGTATTTT. This codes for CASRALMRPDTQYF.

The chain combines TRBV5-1 with TRBJ1-3, with TRBD1 as a possible D gene (5 bases). Trimming removed 4 bases at V and 0 bases at J, with 20 bases between. The CDR3 runs 18 residues. The germline CDR1 and CDR2 sequences are SGHRS and YFSETQ. The chain's CDR3 is CASSGGTQPPTSGNTIYF. CDR3 nucleotides: TGCGCCAGCAGCGGCGGGACTCAACCGCCCACCTCTGGAAACACCATATATTTT.

This chain uses TRBV10-2 with TRBJ2-5; 8 bases fit TRBD2. This CDR3 has 11 residues. Germline loops: CDR1 WSHSY, CDR2 SAAADI. Trimming cost V 3 bases and J 11 bases; bases outside gene matches: 2. CDR3 residues: CASSEKREQYF. The CDR3 bases are TGCGCCAGCAGTGAAAAGCGGGAGCAGTACTTC.

The chain uses TRBV15 and TRBJ2-1; TRBD2 agrees at 12 bases. V trimming: 1 base; J trimming: 7 bases; junction bases outside the gene matches: 8. CDR3 length: 17 amino acids. Looked up from germline, CDR1 is LNHNV and CDR2 is YYDKDF (reference sequence). This CDR3 reads CATSRVRLAGDMNEQFF. The CDR3 DNA is TGTGCCACCAGCAGAGTAAGACTAGCGGGAGACATGAATGAGCAGTTCTTC.

The rearrangement links TRBV4-1 to TRBJ2-1; 8 bases agree with TRBD1. CDR1 is MGHRA, CDR2 YSYEKL, per germline. The CDR3 runs 16 residues. Losses at the gene ends were 4 bases for V and 4 bases for J; bases not matched to a gene: 9. CDR3 loop: CASSPRQGLNYNEQFF. CDR3 nucleotides: TGCGCCAGCAGCCCACGACAGGGGCTAAATTACAATGAGCAGTTCTTC.

This chain joins TRBV19 and TRBJ2-1, with 9 bases aligning to TRBD2. The CDR3 is 18 amino acids. Looked up from germline, CDR1 is LNHDA and CDR2 is SQIVND (reference sequence). Trimming cost V 7 bases and J 9 bases; bases outside gene matches: 22. CDR3 DNA: TGTGCCAGTACCCATCTAGCGGGAAAAATTGTTCGAGATGGTGAGCAGTTCTTC. Amino acid sequence: CASTHLAGKIVRDGEQFF.

The chain links TRBV5-1 to TRBJ1-1; D is undetermined. Germline CDR1 SGHRS, CDR2 YFSETQ. With 1 base removed from V and 2 bases from J, the gap between germline ends came to 9 bases. This CDR3 comprises 14 residues. The CDR3 region has the DNA TGCGCCAGCAGCTTGCTCAGGTACAACACTGAAGCTTTCTTT. This codes for CASSLLRYNTEAFF.

The chain recombines TRBV29-1 with TRBJ2-1; TRBD1 matches at 8 bases. Trimming at V came to 7 bases and at J to 3 bases, leaving 11 bases not matched to a gene. Germline values: CDR1 SQVTM, CDR2 ANQGSEA. The CDR3 is made up of 15 amino acids. CDR3 nucleotide sequence: TGCAGCGCCTCGTGGGACAGGACTTTCTACAATGAGCAGTTCTTC. Amino acid sequence: CSASWDRTFYNEQFF.

This chain uses TRBV6-5 with TRBJ1-1; TRBD1 aligns across 10 bases. The CDR3 loop spans 13 amino acids. Germline values: CDR1 MNHEY, CDR2 SVGAGI. Unmatched junction bases numbered 6, after V lost 6 bases and J lost 8 bases. For the CDR3, the DNA is TGTGCCAGCAGCCGTGAGACAGGGGGCGAAGCTTTCTTT. Its protein product is CASSRETGGEAFF.

The chain is built from TRBV30 and TRBJ1-4, with TRBD1 identical over 8 bases. This CDR3 contains 15 residues. From germline, CDR1 is GTSNPN and CDR2 SVGIG (reference sequence). After removal of 2 bases from V and 8 bases from J, the junction contained 10 bases not matched to a gene. The CDR3 DNA is TGTGCCTGGAGTACAGGGACAGGAGGCCCCGAAAAACTGTTTTTT. Translated: CAWSTGTGGPEKLFF.

The chain carries TRBV6-4 and TRBJ1-1; D perhaps matches TRBD1 (5 bases). Deletions cut 6 bases from V and 7 bases from J, with 12 bases between. This CDR3 contains 12 residues. Looked up from germline, CDR1 is MRHNA and CDR2 is SNTAGT. The CDR3 DNA follows: TGTGCCAGCAGGACCCCCGGGGGTGAAGCTTTCTTT. Protein product: CASRTPGGEAFF.

The rearrangement links TRBV11-2 to TRBJ2-3, with D hard to call. CDR1 SGHAT and CDR2 FQNNGV come from the germline V gene. The CDR3 consists of 13 residues. Trimming left V 6 bases short and J 6 bases short, with 13 bases between. The CDR3 loop is CASSPGFLDTQYF. As DNA, the CDR3 is TGTGCCAGCAGTCCGGGTTTTCTGGATACGCAGTATTTT.

This chain connects TRBV11-3 to TRBJ2-1, with 9 positions matching TRBD1. J lost 6 bases, V lost 3 bases, and 9 bases had no gene match. Germline V gene lookup returns CDR1 SGHNT and CDR2 YENEEA. The length of the CDR3 is 16 residues. This chain's CDR3 is CASSFGGTGRFNEQFF. The CDR3 bases are TGTGCCAGCAGCTTTGGGGGGACAGGGCGATTCAATGAGCAGTTCTTC.